This entry describes one TCR beta chain. These data belong to a study of blood T cell repertoires in COVID-19. Study-wide context: From T cells, B-cell-depleted T cells, or PBMCs came the material, which was cDNA or gDNA.

Residents of 20 to 25 US areas, aged 18 to 89 years, made up the participants. Participants were placed into cohorts based on the clinical history they reported. Germline V lookup: CDR1 MNHEY, CDR2 SMNVEV (reference sequence). This CDR3 has 14 amino acids. Unmatched junction bases numbered 6, after V lost 3 bases and J lost 6 bases. The table came from immunoSEQ multiplex PCR; TCRdb's copy has only in-frame clones and leaves some out. The data hold 250,000 to 300,000 clones, with 75% to 90% observed a single time. Material: PBMCs or T cells enriched from blood (not recorded which). The chain has TRBV27 and TRBJ1-2, with 8 bases aligning to TRBD1. This TCR came from a woman in her 50s who had recovered from COVID-19. CDR3 region: CASSFRQGAHGYTF. The CDR3 DNA sequence: TGTGCCAGCAGTTTTCGGCAGGGGGCTCATGGCTACACCTTC.